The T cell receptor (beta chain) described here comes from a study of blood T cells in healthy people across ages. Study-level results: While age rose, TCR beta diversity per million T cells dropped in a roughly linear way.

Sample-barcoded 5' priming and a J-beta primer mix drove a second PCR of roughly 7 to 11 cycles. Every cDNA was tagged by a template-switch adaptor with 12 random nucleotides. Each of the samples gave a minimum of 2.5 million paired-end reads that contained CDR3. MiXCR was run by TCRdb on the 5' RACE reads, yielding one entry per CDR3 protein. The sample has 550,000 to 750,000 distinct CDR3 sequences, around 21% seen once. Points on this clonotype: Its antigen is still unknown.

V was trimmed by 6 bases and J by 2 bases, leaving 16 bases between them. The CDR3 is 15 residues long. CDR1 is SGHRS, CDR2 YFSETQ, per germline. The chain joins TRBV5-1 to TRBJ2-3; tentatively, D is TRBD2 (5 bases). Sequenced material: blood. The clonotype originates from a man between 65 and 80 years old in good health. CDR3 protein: CASTGMGSITDTQYF. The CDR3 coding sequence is TGCGCCAGCACCGGGATGGGAAGTATCACAGATACGCAGTATTTT.